The clone carrying this TCR beta chain has a single count. What it binds is not known. Libraries were prepared by immunoSEQ multiplex PCR; TCRdb keeps only in-frame clonotypes and omits some of them. In the table there are some 200,000 clones, 80% to 85% of which are singletons. This record belongs to a study of cytomegalovirus exposure and HLA in healthy donors. Study in general: It was reported in a later analysis that the 100 to 150 validation repertoires used the same platform as the 500 to 700 first-cohort repertoires. Study-level points and caveats: A list of 150 to 200 TCR beta chains associated with cytomegalovirus was given.

The germline V and J ends were trimmed by 1 base and 0 bases, with 7 bases remaining between them. The CDR3 runs 15 residues. Germline lookup yields CDR1 SGHRS and CDR2 YFSETQ. From the roughly 120-subject validation cohort, which was separate from the roughly 670-subject first cohort, the donors were drawn. This TCR was recovered from a woman between 18 and 29 years old in good health and CMV-seropositive. This chain connects TRBV5-1 to TRBJ1-4; D not certain. The sample consisted of PBMCs. The CDR3 is CASSLFIATNEKLFF. The DNA of the CDR3 is TGCGCCAGCAGCTTGTTCATTGCAACTAATGAAAAACTGTTTTTT.